The 9 T cell receptor beta chains given below trace back to one sample, sequenced in a study of T cell repertoires in cytomegalovirus infection. These receptors' antigens are unknown. TCRdb re-analysed the reads in MiXCR, keeping a single row per CDR3 protein. The table shows about 900,000 distinct CDR3 sequences, with about 33% occurring only once. Source: cultured CD8+ T cells from PBMCs, taken from culture after CMV antigen stimulation. The receptors derive from a human donor in good health (CMV status not recorded). Some clones in this sample may be carry-over from other donors' samples.

This chain's CDR3 is CASSQDHFPIHNYGYTF. CDR3 bases: TGCGCCAGCAGCCAAGATCATTTCCCCATTCATAACTATGGCTACACCTTC. This chain uses TRBV4-1 with TRBJ1-2; no definite D call. The V end lost 0 bases, the J end lost 1 base, and 15 bases lay between the germline ends. Germline V CDR1 and CDR2: MGHRA, YSYEKL. The CDR3 consists of 17 residues.

This clonotype occurred a few times. The J gene is TRBJ2-7, the V gene TRBV6-4; a possible D gene is TRBD2 (5 bases). CDR1 MRHNA and CDR2 SNTAGT come from the germline V gene. Deletions cut 0 bases from V and 2 bases from J, with 8 bases between. The CDR3 loop spans 14 amino acids. The CDR3 DNA follows: TGTGCCAGCAGTGACTCGAGGGTCCCCTACGAGCAGTACGTC. Its protein is CASSDSRVPYEQYV.

This clonotype has more than one count but fewer than ten. J is TRBJ1-1 and V is TRBV15; D is perhaps TRBD1 (6 bases). The CDR3 covers 18 residues. The germline CDR1 and CDR2 sequences are LNHNV and YYDKDF (reference sequence). V lost 6 bases and J 1 base, leaving 24 bases between the germline ends. The CDR3 DNA reads TGTGCCACCAGACTGGATAAGGGGGAACTAAGTTGGAACACTGAAGCTTTCTTT. This translates into CATRLDKGELSWNTEAFF.

This clonotype came up many times. The chain employs TRBV7-9 and TRBJ2-5; D may be TRBD1 (6 bases). Germline values: CDR1 SEHNR, CDR2 FQNEAQ (reference sequence). The V end was cut by 1 base, the J end by 1 base, with 10 bases between. CDR3 length: 15 amino acids. The CDR3 DNA reads TGTGCCAGCAGCTTAGGGACAGCCATCCAAGAGACCCAGTACTTC. Translating it yields CASSLGTAIQETQYF.

This clonotype was found a few times. The chain couples TRBV7-2 to TRBJ1-5; 7 bases map to TRBD1. This CDR3 comprises 15 residues. After removal of 5 bases from V and 3 bases from J, the junction contained 7 bases not matched to a gene. CDR1 and CDR2 from the germline V gene are SGHTA and FQGNSA. In nucleotides, the CDR3 is TGTGCCAGCAGCAGGGACAGACTTACCAATCAGCCCCAGCATTTT. It translates to CASSRDRLTNQPQHF.

The CDR3 nucleotides are TGCAGCGTTGAAGATTTGGCAGCAGTTGAAGCTTTCTTT. Its translation is CSVEDLAAVEAFF. The V call is TRBV29-1, the J call TRBJ1-1; D gene unclear. The CDR3 loop spans 13 amino acids. Germline V gene data show CDR1 as SQVTM and CDR2 as ANQGSEA. V lost 0 bases to trimming and J lost 7 bases, with 12 bases between them. Full variable domain (rest looked up from reference TRBV29-1 and TRBJ1-1): SAVISQKPSRDICQRGTSLTIQCQVDSQVTMMFWYRQQPGQSLTLIATANQGSEATYESGFVIDKFPISRPNLTFSTLTVSNMSPEDSSIYLCSVEDLAAVEAFFGQGTRLTVV.

This clonotype has a handful of counts. The rearrangement joins TRBV29-1 to TRBJ1-2; weak D call: TRBD1 (6 bases). The CDR3 is made up of 14 amino acids. The germline V gene has CDR1 SQVTM and CDR2 ANQGSEA. V was cut by 6 bases and J by 4 bases, with 18 bases left in between. The CDR3 nucleotides read TGCAGCGTATCCCCCGGGGGCAACTTCTATGGCTACACCTTC. It encodes CSVSPGGNFYGYTF. Full variable domain (remainder filled in from reference TRBV29-1 and TRBJ1-2): SAVISQKPSRDICQRGTSLTIQCQVDSQVTMMFWYRQQPGQSLTLIATANQGSEATYESGFVIDKFPISRPNLTFSTLTVSNMSPEDSSIYLCSVSPGGNFYGYTFGSGTRLTVV.

This clonotype came up many times. The V call is TRBV19, the J call TRBJ1-1; 9 bases are a match to TRBD1. V lost 4 bases and J lost 7; bases outside the gene matches: 10. Germline V lookup: CDR1 LNHDA, CDR2 SQIVND (reference sequence). The CDR3 loop spans 15 amino acids. CDR3: CASSTIQGAGVEAFF. In nucleotides, the CDR3 is TGTGCCAGTAGTACCATACAGGGGGCCGGAGTTGAAGCTTTCTTT. The full variable domain, in which reference TRBV19 and TRBJ1-1 provide the parts outside the CDR3, is DGGITQSPKYLFRKEGQNVTLSCEQNLNHDAMYWYRQDPGQGLRLIYYSQIVNDFQKGDIAEGYSVSREKKESFPLTVTSAQKNPTAFYLCASSTIQGAGVEAFFGQGTRLTVV.

The chain links TRBV19 to TRBJ2-1; a weak D match, TRBD1 (7 bases). From germline, CDR1 is LNHDA and CDR2 SQIVND (reference sequence). The CDR3 contains 13 residues. Trimming took off 3 bases at V and 9 bases at J, with 12 bases between the two ends. CDR3 region: CASSITQGGEQFF. The DNA for the CDR3 is TGTGCCAGTAGTATCACGCAGGGGGGTGAGCAGTTCTTC.